The clone carrying this TCR beta chain turned up a few times. These data come from a study of T-cell reconstitution after alpha-beta-depleted transplantation in children. Unique molecular identifiers tagged the TCRbeta library. TCRdb re-called the PCR reads with MiXCR, one entry per CDR3 protein. Of nearly 400,000 distinct CDR3 sequences in the sample, over 20% were seen once. This CDR3 is 17 amino acids long. Germline V gives CDR1 MGHDK, CDR2 SYGVNS. Trimming pared 0 bases from V and 6 bases from J, leaving 20 bases between. V and J are TRBV25-1 and TRBJ2-5, with D possibly matching TRBD1 (6 bases). The receptor was derived from a human donor who donated a stem cell graft to a child with acute myeloid leukemia. This material consisted of PBMCs from the stem cell graft donor, taken from the stem cell graft. For the CDR3, the DNA is TGTGCCAGCAGTGAATATCCGATAAACAGGGAAAGCAAGACCCAGTACTTC. It is translated as CASSEYPINRESKTQYF. The full variable domain, completed using reference TRBV25-1 and TRBJ2-5, is EADIYQTPRYLVIGTGKKITLECSQTMGHDKMYWYQQDPGMELHLIHYSYGVNSTEKGDLSSESTVSRIRTEHFPLTLESARPSHTSQYLCASSEYPINRESKTQYFGPGTRLLVL.